This T cell receptor (beta chain) was observed in a study of T-cell reconstitution after alpha-beta-depleted transplantation in children. This CDR3 region has 17 residues. Between the trimmed V and J ends, which lost 0 bases and 0 bases, there was a span of 15 bases. Per germline, CDR1 SGHAT and CDR2 FQDESV (reference sequence). Unique molecular identifiers were incorporated when the TCRbeta library was constructed. MiXCR was run by TCRdb on the PCR reads, yielding one entry per CDR3 protein. The top ten hold over 3.5% of the sample, which has some 400,000 distinct CDR3 sequences, around 21% seen once.

The rearrangement links TRBV11-1 to TRBJ2-7; maybe TRBD2 (6 bases). The receptor's source is a human donor who donated a stem cell graft to a child with acute myeloid leukemia. Sequences were derived from PBMCs from the stem cell graft donor, sampled from the stem cell graft. CDR3 DNA sequence: TGTGCCAGCAGCTTAGCCCCTGGACTAACGAGCTCCTACGAGCAGTACTTC. It yields the protein CASSLAPGLTSSYEQYF. Looking up the rest from reference TRBV11-1 and TRBJ2-7 gives the full variable domain: EAEVAQSPRYKITEKSQAVAFWCDPISGHATLYWYRQILGQGPELLVQFQDESVVDDSQLPKDRFSAERLKGVDSTLKIQPAELGDSAMYLCASSLAPGLTSSYEQYFGPGTRLTVT.